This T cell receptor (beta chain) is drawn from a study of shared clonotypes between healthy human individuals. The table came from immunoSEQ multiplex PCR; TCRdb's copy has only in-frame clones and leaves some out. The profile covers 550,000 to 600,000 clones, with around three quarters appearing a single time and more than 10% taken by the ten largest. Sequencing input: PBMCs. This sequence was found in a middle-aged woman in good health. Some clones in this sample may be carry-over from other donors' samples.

The CDR3 region has the DNA TGTGCCAGCAGCTTGGCCGGTGGACTCTACGAGCAGTACTTC. It specifies CASSLAGGLYEQYF. V is TRBV5-8 and J is TRBJ2-7, with a weak D call TRBD2 (5 bases). Germline V gene sequence: CDR1 SGHTS, CDR2 YDEGEE. The CDR3 is 14 amino acids. V lost 0 bases, J lost 3 bases, and 10 bases lay in between.